The 15 T cell receptor beta chains given below trace back to one sample, sequenced in a study of cytomegalovirus exposure and HLA in healthy donors. The study ran its PCR with 60 Vbeta and 13 Jbeta primers. Using immunoSEQ multiplex PCR, the repertoire was profiled, and TCRdb retains in-frame clones only, with some absent. Recorded for this sample: about 75,000 clones. Sequenced input: PBMCs. These receptors were collected from a man between 18 and 35 years old in good health and CMV-seropositive.

This chain links TRBV2 with TRBJ1-1; D is unresolved. Germline V gene lookup returns CDR1 SNHLY and CDR2 FYNNEI. CDR3 length equals 14 residues. Trimming removed 4 bases at V and 0 bases at J, with 9 bases between. As DNA, the CDR3 is TGTGCCAGCAGTGTTTTAACGGTGAACACTGAAGCTTTCTTT. Translated, it gives CASSVLTVNTEAFF.

CDR3 amino acids: CASSLLNGGDTQYF. The DNA for the CDR3 is TGTGCCAGCAGCTTACTCAACGGGGGAGATACGCAGTATTTT. The chain links TRBV7-7 to TRBJ2-3; possibly TRBD2 for D (6 bases). The CDR3 is 14 residues long. V gave up 2 bases and J gave up 5 bases, with 11 bases separating them. From germline, CDR1 is SSHAT and CDR2 FNYEAQ (reference sequence).

The V call is TRBV19, the J call TRBJ2-1; 10 bases align to TRBD2. The CDR3 loop spans 18 amino acids. The germline CDR1 and CDR2 sequences are LNHDA and SQIVND (reference sequence). Losses at the gene ends were 5 bases for V and 1 base for J; bases not matched to a gene: 11. The CDR3 nucleotides are TGTGCCAGTAGTCCTCCCGACCTAGCGGGAGTTTCCTACAATGAGCAGTTCTTC. Its protein is CASSPPDLAGVSYNEQFF.

V usage is TRBV28 and J usage is TRBJ2-7; the match to TRBD1 covers 7 bases. The CDR3 runs to 18 residues. The V gene's germline CDR1 is MDHEN and CDR2 SYDVKM. The J segment lost 3 bases and the V segment lost 3 bases, leaving 17 bases of the junction unmatched. The CDR3 is CASSFSLSLTGWSYEQYF. The CDR3 DNA reads TGTGCCAGCAGTTTCTCCCTCTCTTTGACAGGGTGGAGCTACGAGCAGTACTTC.

The chain is built from TRBV9 and TRBJ2-7; TRBD1 is a possible D gene (5 bases). CDR3 size: 15 residues. Germline V CDR1 and CDR2: SGDLS, YYNGEE. The V gene lost 0 bases and the J gene lost 0 bases, with 10 bases spanning the gap. CDR3 DNA: TGTGCCAGCAGCGTAGAGGGGTCAGCCTCCTACGAGCAGTACTTC. As protein: CASSVEGSASYEQYF.

The gene calls are TRBV19 and TRBJ2-7; D is perhaps TRBD1 (6 bases). CDR1 is LNHDA and CDR2 is SQIVND in the germline V gene (reference sequence). The CDR3 contains 13 residues. Trimming stripped 5 bases from V and 5 bases from J, with 13 bases between. CDR3 sequence: CASSALQGDEQYF. The CDR3 DNA sequence: TGTGCCAGTAGTGCCTTACAGGGTGACGAGCAGTACTTC.

The chain has TRBV18 and TRBJ1-1, with 7 positions matching TRBD1. The CDR3 is made up of 17 amino acids. Germline V lookup: CDR1 KGHSH, CDR2 LQKENI. V shed 4 bases, J shed 1 base, and the junction held 12 bases outside the gene matches. The CDR3 DNA is TGTGCCAGCTCACTCGGGGTTGGCGACAGGGAGAACACTGAAGCTTTCTTT. Encoded protein: CASSLGVGDRENTEAFF. The variable domain in full, completed from reference TRBV18 and TRBJ1-1, reads NAGVMQNPRHLVRRRGQEARLRCSPMKGHSHVYWYRQLPEEGLKFMVYLQKENIIDESGMPKERFSAEFPKEGPSILRIQQVVRGDSAAYFCASSLGVGDRENTEAFFGQGTRLTVV.

The CDR3 DNA is TGCGCCAGCAGCTTCGCACCGGGGGGGGATGAGCAGTTCTTC. Translation gives CASSFAPGGDEQFF. V usage is TRBV4-1 and J usage is TRBJ2-1; 8 bases map to TRBD2. This CDR3 region has 14 residues. V dropped 5 bases and J dropped 8; count of bases not matched to a gene: 8. CDR1 MGHRA and CDR2 YSYEKL come from the germline V gene.

V usage is TRBV6-5 and J usage is TRBJ1-5; the D gene is possibly TRBD1 (5 bases). Between the trimmed V and J ends, which lost 10 bases and 1 base, there was a span of 17 bases. CDR1 is MNHEY, CDR2 SVGAGI, per germline. This CDR3 has 15 amino acids. The CDR3 DNA reads as TGTGCCACAAACCAGGTAGCAGGGAGCAATCAGCCCCAGCATTTT. This gives the protein CATNQVAGSNQPQHF.

The chain recombines TRBV7-2 with TRBJ2-2, with 9 bases lining up with TRBD2. The CDR3 consists of 18 residues. Germline V lookup: CDR1 SGHTA, CDR2 FQGNSA. V dropped 1 base and J dropped 4; count of bases not matched to a gene: 10. The CDR3 sequence is CASSLDPPGGRGTGELFF. The CDR3 DNA follows: TGTGCCAGCAGCTTAGATCCCCCTGGCGGGAGGGGCACCGGGGAGCTGTTTTTT.

This chain uses TRBV5-1 with TRBJ2-5, with 9 bases lining up with TRBD2. Germline trimming cut 3 bases from V and 5 bases from J; bases unmatched to any gene: 11. The CDR3 is 16 amino acids. Germline CDR1 and CDR2: SGHRS and YFSETQ. CDR3 DNA sequence: TGCGCCAGCAGCTCCTATAATAGCGGGGGTGGGGAGACCCAGTACTTC. Its protein product is CASSSYNSGGGETQYF.

The V and J genes are TRBV20-1 and TRBJ2-5; no clear D. The CDR3 covers 11 residues. Germline lookup yields CDR1 DFQATT and CDR2 SNEGSKA (reference sequence). The CDR3 region is CSLIPSGTQYF. CDR3 in DNA: TGCAGCCTGATCCCTTCGGGGACCCAGTACTTC.

The V and J genes are TRBV9 and TRBJ1-1; unclear D gene. Germline V gene sequence: CDR1 SGDLS, CDR2 YYNGEE. Trimming removed 3 bases from V and 1 base from J, with 10 bases in between. This CDR3 spans 14 amino acids. CDR3 loop: CASSANTRNTEAFF. In nucleotides, the CDR3 is TGTGCCAGCAGCGCTAATACGAGGAACACTGAAGCTTTCTTT.

The V and J genes are TRBV7-9 and TRBJ2-7, with 7 bases aligning to TRBD2. There are 15 residues in the CDR3. Looked up from germline, CDR1 is SEHNR and CDR2 is FQNEAQ (reference sequence). V lost 6 bases, J lost 4 bases, and 12 bases stayed unmatched. This chain's CDR3 is CASSQQASGSYEQYF. The CDR3 bases are TGTGCCAGCAGTCAACAGGCTAGCGGTTCGTACGAGCAGTACTTC.

V gene TRBV4-1 combines with J gene TRBJ2-2, with 7 bases aligning to TRBD2. V gave up 2 bases and J gave up 6 bases; unmatched junction bases: 6. This CDR3 spans 15 amino acids. Germline V gene lookup returns CDR1 MGHRA and CDR2 YSYEKL. Here the CDR3 reads CASSQPGLEAGELFF. The CDR3 DNA reads as TGCGCCAGCAGCCAACCAGGACTAGAGGCCGGGGAGCTGTTTTTT.